The T cell receptor (beta chain) described here comes from a study of tumor-infiltrating lymphocytes in primary liver carcinoma. On the study more broadly: Those enrolled were patients of both sexes, who were aged 30 to 69 years.

Joint extraction of RNA and DNA used 20-30 mg of bulk tissue that was unsorted. By frequency in the sample, this clonotype is medium-sized. TCR beta cDNA came from around 500 ng total RNA, primed with a constant-region primer. Construction of TCR beta libraries relied on three successive nested multiplex PCR rounds employing slightly modified ARM-PCR. It was with TRBV1-TRBV30 forward primers and a C-beta reverse primer that the first two PCR rounds were run, at about 10 cycles each. TCRdb recomputed calls from the multiplex PCR reads with MiXCR, one row per CDR3 protein. The sample contains 90,000 to 140,000 distinct CDR3 sequences, approximately 82% of which appear only once. CDR1 and CDR2 from the germline V gene are MNHEY and SVGEGT. The CDR3 length is 15 residues. V shed 5 bases, J shed 6 bases, and the junction held 9 bases outside the gene matches.

This receptor was obtained from a man aged 35-49 years with primary liver carcinoma and hepatitis B virus infection. J is TRBJ2-1 and V is TRBV6-2 or TRBV6-3; TRBD2 aligns across 8 bases. The sample consisted of liver tumor tissue from sampling region 3. This sample's subset: tumor region T3, left-lateral pole. CDR3 nucleotides: TGTGCCAGCAGTCGACGACTACTAGCGGCCAATGAGCAGTTCTTC. Amino acid sequence: CASSRRLLAANEQFF.